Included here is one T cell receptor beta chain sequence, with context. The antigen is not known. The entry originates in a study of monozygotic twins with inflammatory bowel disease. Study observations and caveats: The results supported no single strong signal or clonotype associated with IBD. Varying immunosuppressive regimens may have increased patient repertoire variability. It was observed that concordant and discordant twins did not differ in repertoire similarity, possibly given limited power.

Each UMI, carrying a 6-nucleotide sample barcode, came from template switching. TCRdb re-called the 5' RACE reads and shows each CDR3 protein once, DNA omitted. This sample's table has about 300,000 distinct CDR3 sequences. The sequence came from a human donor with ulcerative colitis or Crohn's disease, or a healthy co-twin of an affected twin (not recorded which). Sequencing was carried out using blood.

CDR3 residues: CSARASGGTYNEQFF. J is TRBJ2-1 and V is TRBV20-1; TCRdb's D call of TRBD2 is untestable without DNA. There are 15 residues in the CDR3. CDR1 DFQATT and CDR2 SNEGSKA come from the germline V gene (reference sequence).